This TCR beta chain is drawn from a study of blood T cell repertoires in COVID-19. The overall study: PBMCs, B-cell-depleted T cells, or T cells provided the cDNA or gDNA that made up the material.

Per the original methods: Cell counts per sample came from amplifying reference gene primers. Produced via immunoSEQ multiplex PCR; TCRdb's table is partial and in-frame only. That table gives V, J and clone size, and the DNA gave D and trimming. The table records more than 80,000 clones, roughly nine tenths of them present only once. In germline, CDR1 is GTSNPN, CDR2 SVGIG (reference sequence). The CDR3 extends over 14 amino acids. Trimming left V 1 base short and J 6 bases short, with 16 bases between. The TCR originated in a human donor with active COVID-19. The donor label of this sample is uncertain. The specimen was peripheral blood. The chain is built from TRBV30 and TRBJ2-7, with D maybe TRBD1 (6 bases). CDR3 nucleotide sequence: TGTGCCTGGAGTGAGACAGGTGAAGGGGTCGAGCAGTACTTC. Its translation is CAWSETGEGVEQYF.